This TCR beta chain is from a study of cytomegalovirus exposure and HLA in healthy donors. Both 60 Vbeta primers and 13 Jbeta primers went into the PCR. Assay used: immunoSEQ multiplex PCR; TCRdb lists only in-frame clones, some missing. The sample consists of roughly 180,000 clones, around 80% of them appearing once. This clone was observed a handful of times. V lost 4 bases to trimming and J lost 2 bases, with 15 bases between them. The CDR3 loop spans 15 amino acids. Germline CDR1 is ENHRY and CDR2 is SYGVKD. The rearrangement uses TRBV10-3 and TRBJ2-7; a possible D gene is TRBD2 (6 bases). This TCR derives from a woman between 50 and 59 years old in good health and CMV-seropositive. Material for sequencing was PBMCs. This CDR3 reads CAISGKGPSAYEQYF. DNA of the CDR3: TGTGCCATCAGTGGAAAAGGTCCTAGCGCCTACGAGCAGTACTTC.